This T cell receptor (beta chain) was sequenced for a study of neoadjuvant anti-PD-1 for oral cavity cancer (dated by TCRdb to about 2021). Turning to the overall study: Patients mostly received three to four biweekly doses of nivolumab at 3 mg/kg before curative-intent surgical resection. The parent correlative cohort had 11 to 12 patients and a response rate of 33%. Patients with complete response, partial response or stable disease by RECIST 1.1 were defined as responders, whereas patients with progression were defined as non-responders. A fourth nivolumab dose was given around day 43 to patients without progression, and definitive surgical resection was performed in those patients on days 50-56.

The label giving this sample's time point can be read as: after neoadjuvant nivolumab, at surgical resection. None of the patients had received prior systemic or radiation treatment, and all were newly diagnosed with stage II-IVA oral cavity squamous cell carcinoma. The cohort was made up of patients with locally advanced, HPV-negative oral cavity squamous cell carcinoma. Samples were obtained from a longitudinal correlative study of a single-arm phase II trial of neoadjuvant nivolumab in oral cavity squamous cell carcinoma. Subject-matched pre- and post-treatment PBMCs and tumors from three responders and three non-responders underwent genomic DNA-based TCRbeta sequencing. Genomic DNA was isolated from tumor tissue using the Maxwell RSC DNA from Tissue kit. For survey sequencing, tumor libraries mostly used roughly 4.8 ug of input genomic DNA, with two replicates for each sample. The immunoSEQ hsTCRbeta kit was used to prepare TCRbeta libraries, following the manufacturer's instructions. Sequencing of the completed libraries took place using an Illumina NovaSeq 6000 S4 flow cell after they had been pooled to about 3 nM. The study's own analysis went as follows. The immunoSEQ Analyzer was used for raw data preprocessing and quality control. The analysis was limited to productive rearrangements, and each clonotype was defined by a unique CDR3 amino acid sequence. Repertoire clonality was estimated as the Gini-Simpson index, computed with the R package tcR. Student's t test was used to compare Gini indices, while Pearson correlation assessed associations with tumor size change. TCRdb mirrors the immuneACCESS table, restricted to in-frame sequences. Some clones are absent from its copies; in checked studies, under half trace to an unresolved V gene, and the reason for the others is unknown. V, J and clone size are taken as reported in that table, and D and trimming were inferred from the DNA itself. Here the sample has 20,000 to 30,000 clones; about 25% occur a single time. The leading ten clones occupy roughly 17% of the sample.

V and J are trimmed by 0 bases and 4 bases, and the gene matches miss 2 bases of the junction. The CDR3 numbers 15 residues from cysteine through phenylalanine. Only the CDR3 part of the read is kept: 45 bases, read in frame from the first base. Via the germline V gene, CDR1 is SGDLS and CDR2 YYNGEE. Overall study outcomes, separate from this receptor: Higher pretreatment blood Treg/Th17 ratios correlated with higher pretreatment blood TCRbeta clonality and lower post-treatment tumor TCRbeta clonality. Only a few patients per response group were included in the TCR analyses, and larger cohorts for validation were called for by the authors. Greater tumor shrinkage was correlated with larger post-treatment sizes of preexisting intratumoral clones, suggesting that expansion of preexisting clones contributed to response.

Concerning this clone: This receptor's antigen is unknown. It has no much larger one-base neighbor in the sample; base qualities were not kept.

The sequence derives from a person between 40 and 85 years old with oral cavity squamous cell carcinoma. The sequenced sample was tumor tissue, obtained after nivolumab (anti-PD-1) treatment. Recombination joined TRBV9 with TRBJ2-7, with 12 junctional bases fitting TRBD1. CDR3 region: CASSVEGQGAYEQYF. The sequenced DNA: TGTGCCAGCAGCGTAGAGGGACAGGGGGCGTACGAGCAGTACTTC.